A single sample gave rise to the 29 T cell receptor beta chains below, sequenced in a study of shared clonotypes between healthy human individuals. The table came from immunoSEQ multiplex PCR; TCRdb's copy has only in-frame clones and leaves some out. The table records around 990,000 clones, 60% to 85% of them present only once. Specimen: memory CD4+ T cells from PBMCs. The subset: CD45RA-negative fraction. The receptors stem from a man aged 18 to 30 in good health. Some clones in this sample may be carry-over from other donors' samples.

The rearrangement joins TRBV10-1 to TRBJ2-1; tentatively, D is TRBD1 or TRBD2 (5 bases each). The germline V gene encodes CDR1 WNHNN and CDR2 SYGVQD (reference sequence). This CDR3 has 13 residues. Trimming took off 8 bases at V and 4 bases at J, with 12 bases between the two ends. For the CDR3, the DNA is TGCGCCAGCTCCGGGACGTATTACAATGAGCAGTTCTTC. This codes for CASSGTYYNEQFF.

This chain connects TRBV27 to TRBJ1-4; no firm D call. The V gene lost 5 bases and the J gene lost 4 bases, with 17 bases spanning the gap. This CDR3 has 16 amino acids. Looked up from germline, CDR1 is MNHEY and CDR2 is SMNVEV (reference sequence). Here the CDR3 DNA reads TGTGCCAGCAGTACTGGACGGAGGACTCATAATGAAAAACTGTTTTTT. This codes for CASSTGRRTHNEKLFF.

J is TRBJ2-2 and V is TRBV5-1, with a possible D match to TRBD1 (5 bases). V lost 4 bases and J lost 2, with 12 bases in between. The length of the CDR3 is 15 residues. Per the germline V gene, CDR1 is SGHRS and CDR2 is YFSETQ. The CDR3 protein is CASSMGQTNTGELFF. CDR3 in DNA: TGCGCCAGCAGCATGGGGCAGACCAACACCGGGGAGCTGTTTTTT.

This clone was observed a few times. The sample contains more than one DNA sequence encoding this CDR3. CDR3 region: CASSLVLDTQYF. The DNA of the CDR3 is TGTGCCAGCAGCTTAGTGCTAGATACGCAGTATTTT. The chain employs TRBV11-2 and TRBJ2-3; D unclear. Per germline, CDR1 SGHAT and CDR2 FQNNGV. V was clipped by 1 base and J by 5 bases, with 4 bases between them. The length of the CDR3 is 12 residues. The variable domain in full, with the rest retrieved from reference TRBV11-2 and TRBJ2-3, is EAGVAQSPRYKIIEKRQSVAFWCNPISGHATLYWYQQILGQGPKLLIQFQNNGVVDDSQLPKDRFSAERLKGVDSTLKIQPAKLEDSAVYLCASSLVLDTQYFGPGTRLTVL.

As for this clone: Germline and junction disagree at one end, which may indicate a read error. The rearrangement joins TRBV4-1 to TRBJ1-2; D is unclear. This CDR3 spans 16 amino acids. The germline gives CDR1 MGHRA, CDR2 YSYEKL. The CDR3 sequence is CASSQGLTDSNYGCTF. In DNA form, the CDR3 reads TGCGCCAGCAGCCAAGGCTTGACGGATTCTAACTATGGCTGCACCTTC.

CDR3 residues: CASSWNNRNSPLHF. The CDR3 nucleotides are TGTGCCAGCAGCTGGAATAACAGGAATTCACCCCTCCACTTT. This chain links TRBV5-6 with TRBJ1-6; TRBD1 might be the D (5 bases). Germline-derived CDR1 and CDR2 are SGHDT and YYEEEE. V was trimmed by 3 bases and J by 7 bases, leaving 11 bases between them. CDR3 length: 14 amino acids.

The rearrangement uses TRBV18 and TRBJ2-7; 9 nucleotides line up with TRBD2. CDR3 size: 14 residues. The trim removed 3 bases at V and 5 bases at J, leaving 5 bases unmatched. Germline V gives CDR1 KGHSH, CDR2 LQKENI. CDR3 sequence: CASSPPGLANEQYF. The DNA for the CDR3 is TGTGCCAGCTCACCTCCGGGACTAGCAAACGAGCAGTACTTC.

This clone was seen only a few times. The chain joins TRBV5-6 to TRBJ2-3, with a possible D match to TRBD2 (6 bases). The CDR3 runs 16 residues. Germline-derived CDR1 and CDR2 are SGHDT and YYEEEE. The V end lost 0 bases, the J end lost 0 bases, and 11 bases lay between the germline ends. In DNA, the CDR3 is TGTGCCAGCAGCTTGGTCCGGGGGAGTAGCACAGATACGCAGTATTTT. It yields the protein CASSLVRGSSTDTQYF.

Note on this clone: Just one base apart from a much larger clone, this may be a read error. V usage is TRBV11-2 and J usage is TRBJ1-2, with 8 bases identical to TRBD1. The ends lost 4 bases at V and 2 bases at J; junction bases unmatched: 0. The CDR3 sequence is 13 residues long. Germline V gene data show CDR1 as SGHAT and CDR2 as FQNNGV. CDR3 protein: CASSWDRNYGYTF. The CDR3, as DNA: TGTGCCAGCAGCTGGGACAGGAACTATGGCTACACCTTC. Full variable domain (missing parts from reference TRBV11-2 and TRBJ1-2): EAGVAQSPRYKIIEKRQSVAFWCNPISGHATLYWYQQILGQGPKLLIQFQNNGVVDDSQLPKDRFSAERLKGVDSTLKIQPAKLEDSAVYLCASSWDRNYGYTFGSGTRLTVV.

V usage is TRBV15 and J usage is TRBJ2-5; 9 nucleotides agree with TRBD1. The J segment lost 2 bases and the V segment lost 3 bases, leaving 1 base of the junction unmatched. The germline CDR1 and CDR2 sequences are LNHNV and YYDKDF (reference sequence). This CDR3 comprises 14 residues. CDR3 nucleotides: TGTGCCACCAGCAGCGGGACAGGGCAAGAGACCCAGTACTTC. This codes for CATSSGTGQETQYF.

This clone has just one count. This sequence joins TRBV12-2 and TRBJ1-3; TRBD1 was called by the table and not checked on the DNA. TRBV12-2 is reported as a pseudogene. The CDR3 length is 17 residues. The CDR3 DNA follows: TGTGCAAGTCGCTTAGAACCAGACAGGGGTTGTGGAAACACCATATATTTT. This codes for CASRLEPDRGCGNTIYF.

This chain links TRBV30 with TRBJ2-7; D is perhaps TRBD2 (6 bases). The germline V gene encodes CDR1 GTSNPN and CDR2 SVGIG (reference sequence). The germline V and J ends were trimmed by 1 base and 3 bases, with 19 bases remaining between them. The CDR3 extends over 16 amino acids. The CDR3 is CAWSGGLGGDRYEQYF. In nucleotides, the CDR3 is TGTGCCTGGAGTGGGGGCCTGGGCGGGGACCGCTACGAGCAGTACTTC.

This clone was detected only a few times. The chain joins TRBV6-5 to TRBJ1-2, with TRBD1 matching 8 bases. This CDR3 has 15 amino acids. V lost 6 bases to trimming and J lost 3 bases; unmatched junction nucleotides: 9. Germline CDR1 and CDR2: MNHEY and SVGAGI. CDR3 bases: TGTGCCAGCAGCTCCCCACCGACAGGGGACTATGGCTACACCTTC. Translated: CASSSPPTGDYGYTF.

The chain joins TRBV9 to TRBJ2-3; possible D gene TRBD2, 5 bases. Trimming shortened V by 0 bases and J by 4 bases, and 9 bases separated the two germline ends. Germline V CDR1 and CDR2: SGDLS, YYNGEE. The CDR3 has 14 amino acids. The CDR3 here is CASSVVGSADTQYF. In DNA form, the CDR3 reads TGTGCCAGCAGCGTAGTTGGTAGCGCAGATACGCAGTATTTT.

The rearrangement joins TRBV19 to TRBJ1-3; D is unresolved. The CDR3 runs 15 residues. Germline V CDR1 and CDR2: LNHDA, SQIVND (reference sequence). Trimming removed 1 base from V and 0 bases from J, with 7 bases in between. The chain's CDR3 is CASSIGSGSGNTIYF. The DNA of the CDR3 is TGTGCCAGTAGTATAGGTTCTGGCTCTGGAAACACCATATATTTT.

The CDR3 here is CASSLDPTGSGNTIYF. DNA of the CDR3: TGTGCCAGCAGCTTGGACCCGACGGGCTCTGGAAACACCATATATTTT. The V and J genes are TRBV5-4 and TRBJ1-3; D is undetermined. This CDR3 contains 16 residues. V lost 0 bases, J lost 0 bases, and 10 bases lay in between. Germline CDR1 SGHNT, CDR2 YYREEE (reference sequence).

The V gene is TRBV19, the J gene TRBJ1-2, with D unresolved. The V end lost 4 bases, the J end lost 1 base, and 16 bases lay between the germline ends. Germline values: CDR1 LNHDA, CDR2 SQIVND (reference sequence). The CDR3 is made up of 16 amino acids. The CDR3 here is CASSKGFGDLNYGYTF. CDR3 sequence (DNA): TGTGCCAGTAGTAAGGGTTTCGGCGATCTTAACTATGGCTACACCTTC.

In nucleotides, the CDR3 is TGTGCCAGCAGCCTGGACAGGGCGATGACCGGGGAGCTGTTTTTT. Its translation is CASSLDRAMTGELFF. This chain links TRBV7-3 with TRBJ2-2; 8 bases fit TRBD1. This CDR3 has 15 residues. After removal of 5 bases from V and 5 bases from J, the junction contained 7 bases not matched to a gene. Germline V gene sequence: CDR1 SGHTA, CDR2 FQGTGA.

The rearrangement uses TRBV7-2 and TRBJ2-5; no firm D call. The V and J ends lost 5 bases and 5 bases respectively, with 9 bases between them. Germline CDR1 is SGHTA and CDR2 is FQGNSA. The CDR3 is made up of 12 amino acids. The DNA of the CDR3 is TGTGCCAGCAGCAGCTCGGGTGAGACCCAGTACTTC. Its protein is CASSSSGETQYF.

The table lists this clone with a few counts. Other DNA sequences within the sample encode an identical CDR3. CDR3 in DNA: TGTGCCAGCAGCTCTAGCGGCCAAGAGACCCAGTACTTC. Encoded protein: CASSSSGQETQYF. The chain combines TRBV7-3 with TRBJ2-5; 7 bases map to TRBD2. Germline CDR1 reads SGHTA; CDR2 reads FQGTGA. Germline trimming cut 4 bases from V and 1 base from J; bases unmatched to any gene: 0. The CDR3 covers 13 residues. Based on the CDR3 plus reference TRBV7-3 and TRBJ2-5, the full variable domain is GAGVSQTPSNKVTEKGKYVELRCDPISGHTALYWYRQSLGQGPEFLIYFQGTGAADDSGLPNDRFFAVRPEGSVSTLKIQRTERGDSAVYLCASSSSGQETQYFGPGTRLLVL.

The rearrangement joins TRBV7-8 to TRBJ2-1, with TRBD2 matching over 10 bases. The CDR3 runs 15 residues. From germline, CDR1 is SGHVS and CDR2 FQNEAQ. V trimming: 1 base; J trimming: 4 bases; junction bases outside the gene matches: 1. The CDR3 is CASSLEREGYNEQFF. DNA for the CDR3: TGTGCCAGCAGCTTAGAGCGGGAGGGGTACAATGAGCAGTTCTTC.

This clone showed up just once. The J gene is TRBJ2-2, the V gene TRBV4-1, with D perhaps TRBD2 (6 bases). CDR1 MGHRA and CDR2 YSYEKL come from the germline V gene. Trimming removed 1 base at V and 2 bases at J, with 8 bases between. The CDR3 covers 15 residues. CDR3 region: CASSQASVNTGELFF. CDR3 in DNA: TGCGCCAGCAGCCAAGCTAGCGTCAACACCGGGGAGCTGTTTTTT.

The CDR3 coding sequence is TGTGCCAGCAGCCTGGCCCCCGGGACTAGCGGGAGCGCGGCCGGGGAGCTGTTTTTT. Translation gives CASSLAPGTSGSAAGELFF. V is TRBV11-2 and J is TRBJ2-2, with TRBD2 identical over 14 bases. Looked up from germline, CDR1 is SGHAT and CDR2 is FQNNGV. This CDR3 is built from 19 residues. The V and J ends lost 5 bases and 6 bases, in that order; junction bases with no gene match: 14.

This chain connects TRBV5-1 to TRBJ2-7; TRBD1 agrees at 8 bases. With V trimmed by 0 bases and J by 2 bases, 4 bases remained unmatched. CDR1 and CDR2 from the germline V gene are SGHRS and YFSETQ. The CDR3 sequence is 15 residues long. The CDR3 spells CASSLDTGGTYEQYF. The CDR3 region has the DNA TGCGCCAGCAGCTTGGATACAGGGGGAACCTACGAGCAGTACTTC. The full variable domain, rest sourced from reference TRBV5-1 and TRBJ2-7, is KAGVTQTPRYLIKTRGQQVTLSCSPISGHRSVSWYQQTPGQGLQFLFEYFSETQRNKGNFPGRFSGRQFSNSRSEMNVSTLELGDSALYLCASSLDTGGTYEQYFGPGTRLTVT.

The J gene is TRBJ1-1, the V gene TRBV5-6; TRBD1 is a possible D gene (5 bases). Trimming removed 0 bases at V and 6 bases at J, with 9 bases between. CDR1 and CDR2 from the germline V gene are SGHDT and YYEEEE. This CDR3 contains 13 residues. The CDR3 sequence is CASSLAKGPEAFF. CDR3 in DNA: TGTGCCAGCAGCTTGGCCAAGGGGCCTGAAGCTTTCTTT.

The chain's CDR3 is CASSLPGTGPHEQYF. DNA for the CDR3: TGTGCCAGCAGTTTACCCGGGACAGGGCCCCACGAGCAGTACTTC. The V gene is TRBV28, the J gene TRBJ2-7; 9 bases align to TRBD1. V shed 2 bases, J shed 5 bases, and the junction held 7 bases outside the gene matches. This CDR3 contains 15 residues. The V gene's germline CDR1 is MDHEN and CDR2 SYDVKM.

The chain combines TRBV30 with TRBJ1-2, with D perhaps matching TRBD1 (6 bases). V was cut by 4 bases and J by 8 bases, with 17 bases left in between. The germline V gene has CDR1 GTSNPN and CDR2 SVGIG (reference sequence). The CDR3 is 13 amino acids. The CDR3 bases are TGTGCCTGGACCTTCGTCCGGGGGGGCGGCTACACCTTC. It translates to CAWTFVRGGGYTF. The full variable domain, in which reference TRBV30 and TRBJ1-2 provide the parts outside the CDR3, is SQTIHQWPATLVQPVGSPLSLECTVEGTSNPNLYWYRQAAGRGLQLLFYSVGIGQISSEVPQNLSASRPQDRQFILSSKKLLLSDSGFYLCAWTFVRGGGYTFGSGTRLTVV.

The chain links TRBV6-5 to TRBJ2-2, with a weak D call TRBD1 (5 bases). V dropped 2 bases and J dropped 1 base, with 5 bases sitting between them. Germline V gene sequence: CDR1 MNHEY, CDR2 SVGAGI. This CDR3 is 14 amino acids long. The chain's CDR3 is CASSYRGNTGELFF. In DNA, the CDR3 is TGTGCCAGCAGTTACAGGGGGAACACCGGGGAGCTGTTTTTT.

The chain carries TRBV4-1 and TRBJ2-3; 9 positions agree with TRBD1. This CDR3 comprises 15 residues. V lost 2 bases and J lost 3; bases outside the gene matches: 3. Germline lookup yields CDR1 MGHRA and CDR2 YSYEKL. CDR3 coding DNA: TGCGCCAGCAGCCAACATGGACAGGGGACAGATACGCAGTATTTT. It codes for CASSQHGQGTDTQYF.